This paragraph reports one TCR beta chain. CDR1 and CDR2 (germline): SGHNT, YYREEE (reference sequence). Trimming took 4 bases from V and 0 from J, leaving 10 bases between them. This CDR3 contains 14 residues. Study members were between roughly 18 and 100 years old and lived in some 26 US regions. The sample is drawn from a study of blood T cell repertoires in COVID-19. Across the study: Italy, Spain and the United States were the sources of the convalescent and acute COVID-19 samples.

In the authors' methods: Nucleated cell number was recorded as an estimate derived from reference gene primer amplification. Assay used: immunoSEQ multiplex PCR; TCRdb lists only in-frame clones, some missing. From that table come the V and J calls and clone size; the DNA was used to work out D and trimming. The profile shows 280,000 or so clones, around 92% of them singletons. The sequence was collected from a woman in her 50s who had been exposed to COVID-19. The genes are TRBV5-4 and TRBJ1-1; D unresolved. Sequencing used PBMCs or T cells enriched from blood (not recorded which). DNA of the CDR3: TGTGCCAGCAGCACCCAGGTGGTGAACACTGAAGCTTTCTTT. Translating gives CASSTQVVNTEAFF.